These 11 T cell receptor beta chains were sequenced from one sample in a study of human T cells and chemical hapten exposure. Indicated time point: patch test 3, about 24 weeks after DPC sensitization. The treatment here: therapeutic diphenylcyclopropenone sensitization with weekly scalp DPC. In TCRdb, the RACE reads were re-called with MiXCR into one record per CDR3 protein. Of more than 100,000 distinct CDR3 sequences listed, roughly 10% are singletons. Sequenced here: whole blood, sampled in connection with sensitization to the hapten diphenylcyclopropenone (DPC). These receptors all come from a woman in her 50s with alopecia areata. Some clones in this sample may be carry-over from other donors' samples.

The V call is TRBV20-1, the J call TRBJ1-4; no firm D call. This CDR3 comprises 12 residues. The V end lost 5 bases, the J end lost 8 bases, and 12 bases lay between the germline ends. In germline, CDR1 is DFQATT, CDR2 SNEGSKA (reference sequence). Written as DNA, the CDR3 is TGCAGTGCTTCTCAGGTCGGGGAAAAACTGTTTTTT. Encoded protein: CSASQVGEKLFF.

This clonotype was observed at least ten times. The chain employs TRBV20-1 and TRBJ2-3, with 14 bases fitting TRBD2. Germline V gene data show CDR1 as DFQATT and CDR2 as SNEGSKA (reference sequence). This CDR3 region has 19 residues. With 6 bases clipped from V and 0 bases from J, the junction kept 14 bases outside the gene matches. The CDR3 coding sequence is TGCAGTGCAGCCACTGGACTAGCGGGAGGCCGTGCTAGCACAGATACGCAGTATTTT. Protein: CSAATGLAGGRASTDTQYF.

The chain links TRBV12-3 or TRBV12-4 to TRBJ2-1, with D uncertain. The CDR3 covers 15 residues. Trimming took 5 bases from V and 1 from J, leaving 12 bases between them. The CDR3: CASSTQVKSYNEQFF. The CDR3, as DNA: TGTGCCAGCAGTACCCAGGTAAAGTCCTACAATGAGCAGTTCTTC.

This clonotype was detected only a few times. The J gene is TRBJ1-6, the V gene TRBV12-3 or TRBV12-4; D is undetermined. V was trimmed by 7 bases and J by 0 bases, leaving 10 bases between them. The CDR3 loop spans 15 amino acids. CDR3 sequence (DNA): TGTGCCAGCAAAGACGGGAGCTCCTATAATTCACCCCTCCACTTT. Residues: CASKDGSSYNSPLHF.

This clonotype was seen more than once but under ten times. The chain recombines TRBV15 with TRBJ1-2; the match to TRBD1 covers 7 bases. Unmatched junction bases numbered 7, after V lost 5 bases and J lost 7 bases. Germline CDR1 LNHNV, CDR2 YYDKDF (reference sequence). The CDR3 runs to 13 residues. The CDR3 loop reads CATSQDRVSGYTF. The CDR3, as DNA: TGTGCCACCAGCCAAGACAGGGTGTCTGGCTACACCTTC.

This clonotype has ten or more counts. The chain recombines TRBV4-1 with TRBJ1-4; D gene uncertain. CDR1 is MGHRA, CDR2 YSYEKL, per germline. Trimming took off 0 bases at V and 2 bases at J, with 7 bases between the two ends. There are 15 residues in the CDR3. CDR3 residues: CASSQEWLTNEKLFF. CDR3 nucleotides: TGCGCCAGCAGCCAAGAATGGCTGACTAATGAAAAACTGTTTTTT.

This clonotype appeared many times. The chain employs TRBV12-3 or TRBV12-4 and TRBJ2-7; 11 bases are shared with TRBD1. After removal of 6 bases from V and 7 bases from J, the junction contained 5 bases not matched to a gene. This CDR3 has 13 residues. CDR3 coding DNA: TGTGCCAGCAGCCGGGACAGGGGGGGTGAGCAGTACTTC. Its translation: CASSRDRGGEQYF.

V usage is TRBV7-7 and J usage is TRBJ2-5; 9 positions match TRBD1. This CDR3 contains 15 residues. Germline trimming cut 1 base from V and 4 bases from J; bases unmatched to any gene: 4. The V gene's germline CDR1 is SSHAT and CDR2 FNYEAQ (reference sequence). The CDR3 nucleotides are TGTGCCAGCAGCTTAGGGGGGGACAGGGCAGAGACCCAGTACTTC. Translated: CASSLGGDRAETQYF.

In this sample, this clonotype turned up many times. CDR3 DNA: TGTGCCAGCAGCAAAGAAAAGCAGGCCCAAGAGACCCAGTACTTC. It specifies CASSKEKQAQETQYF. The chain combines TRBV21-1 with TRBJ2-5. TRBV21-1 is marked as a pseudogene. The CDR3 has 15 residues.

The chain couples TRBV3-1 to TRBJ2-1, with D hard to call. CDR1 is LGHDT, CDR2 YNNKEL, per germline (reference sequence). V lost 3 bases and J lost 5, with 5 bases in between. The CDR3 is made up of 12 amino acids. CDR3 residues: CASSQINNEQFF. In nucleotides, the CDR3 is TGTGCCAGCAGCCAGATCAACAATGAGCAGTTCTTC.

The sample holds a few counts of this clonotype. The DNA for the CDR3 is TGTGCCAGCAGCGTAGAATCCTACGAGCAGTACTTC. This encodes CASSVESYEQYF. The chain combines TRBV9 with TRBJ2-7; D ambiguous. The CDR3 has 12 residues. V lost 0 bases, J lost 1 base, and 2 bases lay in between. Germline V gene data show CDR1 as SGDLS and CDR2 as YYNGEE.